These 29 T cell receptor beta chains came from one sample sequenced in a study of OX40 agonist ivuxolimab in advanced cancers. Data came from immunoSEQ multiplex PCR; TCRdb stores just in-frame clones and leaves some out. The sample includes about 49,000 clones, approximately 79% of them seen just once. The material was CD4+ or CD8+ T cells sorted from blood, obtained in a trial of the OX40 agonist ivuxolimab. All receptors derive from an adult with an advanced solid tumor such as melanoma, head and neck, liver or kidney cancer.

CDR3: CSVEEEEGVHGYTF. In nucleotides, the CDR3 is TGCAGCGTTGAAGAAGAGGAAGGGGTCCATGGCTACACCTTC. The chain recombines TRBV29-1 with TRBJ1-2, with a weak D call TRBD1 (5 bases). Deletions cut 0 bases from V and 6 bases from J, with 14 bases between. Germline values: CDR1 SQVTM, CDR2 ANQGSEA. The CDR3 contains 14 residues. The full variable domain, its missing parts supplied by reference TRBV29-1 and TRBJ1-2, is SAVISQKPSRDICQRGTSLTIQCQVDSQVTMMFWYRQQPGQSLTLIATANQGSEATYESGFVIDKFPISRPNLTFSTLTVSNMSPEDSSIYLCSVEEEEGVHGYTFGSGTRLTVV.

The chain carries TRBV2 and TRBJ2-5; 9 bases fit TRBD2. The J segment lost 4 bases and the V segment lost 3 bases, leaving 12 bases of the junction unmatched. From germline, CDR1 is SNHLY and CDR2 FYNNEI. There are 17 residues in the CDR3. CDR3 protein: CASSEEVSGSVGETQYF. In nucleotides, the CDR3 is TGTGCCAGCAGTGAGGAGGTTAGCGGGAGTGTTGGAGAGACCCAGTACTTC.

This clone was observed a few times. This sequence joins TRBV27 and TRBJ1-6, with no clear D. V gave up 2 bases and J gave up 9 bases, with 5 bases separating them. Germline V gives CDR1 MNHEY, CDR2 SMNVEV (reference sequence). The CDR3 extends over 12 amino acids. DNA of the CDR3: TGTGCCAGCAGTTTAGAGGGTTCACCCCTCCACTTT. It yields the protein CASSLEGSPLHF.

Remarks on this clone: Other nucleotide sequences in the sample specify the same CDR3. The genes are TRBV19 and TRBJ1-2; 7 bases fit TRBD1. V trimming: 3 bases; J trimming: 4 bases; junction bases outside the gene matches: 5. The CDR3 loop spans 14 amino acids. Germline V gene sequence: CDR1 LNHDA, CDR2 SQIVND (reference sequence). The CDR3 coding sequence is TGTGCCAGTAGTATTTTGGCAGGGGGCTATGGCTACACCTTC. Its protein product is CASSILAGGYGYTF.

This clone was found once. This chain connects TRBV10-2 to TRBJ2-7; maybe TRBD2 (6 bases). Trimming removed 2 bases from V and 2 bases from J, with 22 bases in between. Germline V gene sequence: CDR1 WSHSY, CDR2 SAAADI. This CDR3 contains 18 residues. CDR3 coding DNA: TGCGCCAGCAGTGAGGCGGGCGGCGGGGTGGCCCCAGCCTACGAGCAGTACTTC. It encodes CASSEAGGGVAPAYEQYF.

CDR3 DNA: TGTGCCAGCAGCTACAGGGGAGGCAATCAGCCCCAGCATTTT. Its translation is CASSYRGGNQPQHF. This chain joins TRBV6-5 and TRBJ1-5; TRBD1 matches 7 bases. Germline V lookup: CDR1 MNHEY, CDR2 SVGAGI. The trim removed 6 bases at V and 2 bases at J, leaving 4 bases unmatched. This CDR3 has 14 residues.

Only one count was recorded for this clone. The chain employs TRBV5-4 and TRBJ2-7; 7 bases fit TRBD1. Germline trimming cut 4 bases from V and 4 bases from J; bases unmatched to any gene: 8. Per the germline V gene, CDR1 is SGHNT and CDR2 is YYREEE (reference sequence). This CDR3 comprises 14 residues. CDR3 in amino acids: CASSPDGQAYEQYF. Written as DNA, the CDR3 is TGTGCCAGCAGCCCCGACGGACAGGCGTACGAGCAGTACTTC.

The chain links TRBV18 to TRBJ2-5, with no clear D. V lost 2 bases to trimming and J lost 3 bases, with 10 bases between them. The length of the CDR3 is 14 residues. The germline gives CDR1 KGHSH, CDR2 LQKENI. CDR3 in amino acids: CASSPIAGKETQYF. DNA for the CDR3: TGTGCCAGCTCACCAATTGCCGGAAAAGAGACCCAGTACTTC. The variable domain in full, with the rest retrieved from reference TRBV18 and TRBJ2-5, is NAGVMQNPRHLVRRRGQEARLRCSPMKGHSHVYWYRQLPEEGLKFMVYLQKENIIDESGMPKERFSAEFPKEGPSILRIQQVVRGDSAAYFCASSPIAGKETQYFGPGTRLLVL.

This clone appeared once. The J gene is TRBJ1-1, the V gene TRBV5-8, with D maybe TRBD1 (5 bases). V was trimmed by 10 bases and J by 4 bases, leaving 17 bases between them. Germline CDR1 and CDR2: SGHTS and YDEGEE. The CDR3 length is 13 residues. CDR3: CALDFKRGTEAFF. The CDR3, as DNA: TGTGCCCTCGATTTCAAAAGGGGCACTGAAGCTTTCTTT. The full variable domain, in which reference TRBV5-8 and TRBJ1-1 provide the parts outside the CDR3, is EAGVTQSPTHLIKTRGQQATLRCSPISGHTSVYWYQQALGLGLQFLLWYDEGEERNRGNFPPRFSGRQFPNYSSELNVNALELEDSALYLCALDFKRGTEAFFGQGTRLTVV.

This chain joins TRBV9 and TRBJ1-4; 7 nucleotides align to TRBD1. The CDR3 has 15 amino acids. Looked up from germline, CDR1 is SGDLS and CDR2 is YYNGEE. V lost 2 bases and J lost 7; bases outside the gene matches: 8. The CDR3 DNA reads as TGTGCCAGCAGCGTCCGGGACAGCGGCGCTGAAAAACTGTTTTTT. Encoded protein: CASSVRDSGAEKLFF.

This clone was seen a few times. This rearrangement joins TRBV28 to TRBJ2-7; no clear D. The germline CDR1 and CDR2 sequences are MDHEN and SYDVKM. V was clipped by 3 bases and J by 0 bases, with 6 bases between them. The CDR3 has 13 residues. Here the CDR3 reads CASSFASSYEQYF. CDR3 nucleotides: TGTGCCAGCAGTTTCGCAAGCTCCTACGAGCAGTACTTC.

The rearrangement joins TRBV30 to TRBJ2-2; possibly TRBD1 for D (6 bases). This CDR3 is 15 amino acids long. CDR1 and CDR2 (germline): GTSNPN, SVGIG (reference sequence). The ends were cut back, 5 bases at V and 7 bases at J, with 20 bases in the middle. For the CDR3, the DNA is TGTGCCTGGGCCTCCCTCTACAGGGCCGACGGGGAGCTGTTTTTT. Amino acids: CAWASLYRADGELFF. Filled out from reference TRBV30 and TRBJ2-2, the complete variable domain reads SQTIHQWPATLVQPVGSPLSLECTVEGTSNPNLYWYRQAAGRGLQLLFYSVGIGQISSEVPQNLSASRPQDRQFILSSKKLLLSDSGFYLCAWASLYRADGELFFGEGSRLTVL.

About this clone itself: The same CDR3 arises from other DNA sequences in this sample as well. The gene calls are TRBV7-2 and TRBJ2-7; 8 bases are a match to TRBD1. The CDR3 has 14 residues. V lost 1 base to trimming and J lost 1 base; unmatched junction nucleotides: 0. Germline CDR1 and CDR2: SGHTA and FQGNSA. CDR3 amino acids: CASSLGTGSYEQYF. CDR3 bases: TGTGCCAGCAGCTTAGGGACAGGGTCCTACGAGCAGTACTTC.

V and J are TRBV11-2 and TRBJ2-4; TRBD2 matches 9 bases. The V gene's germline CDR1 is SGHAT and CDR2 FQNNGV. V lost 4 bases, J lost 16 bases, and 17 bases stayed unmatched. This CDR3 region has 15 residues. CDR3 protein: CASSSTRGGARNRYF. The CDR3 DNA follows: TGTGCCAGCAGCTCGACCCGCGGGGGGGCGAGAAATAGATACTTC.

The rearrangement links TRBV7-2 to TRBJ1-1, with D perhaps TRBD1 (6 bases). Trimming removed 5 bases at V and 5 bases at J, with 12 bases between. Germline V CDR1 and CDR2: SGHTA, FQGNSA. The CDR3 runs 13 residues. CDR3 in amino acids: CASSPDSRTEAFF. The CDR3 DNA is TGTGCCAGCAGCCCGGACAGCCGGACTGAAGCTTTCTTT. The full variable domain, completed using reference TRBV7-2 and TRBJ1-1, is GAGVSQSPSNKVTEKGKDVELRCDPISGHTALYWYRQSLGQGLEFLIYFQGNSAPDKSGLPSDRFSAERTGGSVSTLTIQRTQQEDSAVYLCASSPDSRTEAFFGQGTRLTVV.

The chain is built from TRBV7-8 and TRBJ1-5; no firm D call. Germline loops: CDR1 SGHVS, CDR2 FQNEAQ. Trimming pared 1 base from V and 1 base from J, leaving 17 bases between. This CDR3 comprises 18 residues. CDR3 coding DNA: TGTGCCAGCAGCTTAGTTGGCAGGCACTCCCTAAGCAATCAGCCCCAGCATTTT. It specifies CASSLVGRHSLSNQPQHF.

This clone was picked up one time. The gene calls are TRBV6-6 and TRBJ2-4; D is perhaps TRBD2 (6 bases). Germline values: CDR1 MNHNY, CDR2 SVGAGI (reference sequence). The V end lost 5 bases, the J end lost 0 bases, and 14 bases lay between the germline ends. The CDR3 spans 16 residues. CDR3 amino acids: CASSKSRGEAKNIQYF. CDR3 DNA sequence: TGTGCCAGCAGTAAAAGCCGCGGGGAAGCCAAAAACATTCAGTACTTC.

The V call is TRBV14, the J call TRBJ2-5, with D possibly being TRBD2 (6 bases). The J call is uncertain, as TRBJ2-7 better fits the DNA end. In germline, CDR1 is SGHDN, CDR2 FVKESK. The CDR3 loop spans 12 amino acids. The CDR3 region is CASSPAGYEQYF. In DNA, the CDR3 is TGTGCCAGCAGCCCGGCGGGGTACGAGCAGTACTTC.

The V and J genes are TRBV19 and TRBJ2-1; 7 bases line up with TRBD1. The CDR3 contains 15 residues. V gave up 3 bases and J gave up 5 bases; unmatched junction bases: 7. CDR1 LNHDA and CDR2 SQIVND come from the germline V gene (reference sequence). As DNA, the CDR3 is TGTGCCAGTAGTATCCGACCGGGACAGAACAATGAGCAGTTCTTC. Protein product: CASSIRPGQNNEQFF.

This clone is medium-sized in the sample. J is TRBJ2-7 and V is TRBV18, with D possibly matching TRBD1 (6 bases). Germline lookup yields CDR1 KGHSH and CDR2 LQKENI. This CDR3 has 14 residues. Trimming cost V 2 bases and J 2 bases, with 10 bases left between them. CDR3 region: CASSPSAGAYEQYF. The CDR3 region has the DNA TGTGCCAGCTCACCATCAGCAGGGGCCTACGAGCAGTACTTC.

The chain links TRBV15 to TRBJ2-3, with D maybe TRBD2 (6 bases). Germline-derived CDR1 and CDR2 are LNHNV and YYDKDF (reference sequence). The CDR3 is 17 residues long. Trimming took 3 bases from V and 0 from J, leaving 16 bases between them. Here the CDR3 DNA reads TGTGCCACCAGCAGCCGCCTAGCGTCCTATAGCACAGATACGCAGTATTTT. This codes for CATSSRLASYSTDTQYF.

This rearrangement joins TRBV11-3 to TRBJ2-7, with D possibly matching TRBD1 (6 bases). This CDR3 comprises 14 residues. Germline V CDR1 and CDR2: SGHNT, YENEEA. V was trimmed by 2 bases and J by 6 bases, leaving 14 bases between them. CDR3 sequence: CASSLSGDGSEQYF. Written as DNA, the CDR3 is TGTGCCAGCAGCTTATCAGGGGATGGCTCCGAGCAGTACTTC.

V is TRBV7-9 and J is TRBJ1-2; D is undetermined. In germline, CDR1 is SEHNR, CDR2 FQNEAQ (reference sequence). Trimming left V 1 base short and J 6 bases short, with 6 bases between. CDR3 length equals 12 residues. The CDR3 DNA reads TGTGCCAGCAGCTTAGTAAGGGATGGCTACACCTTC. This encodes CASSLVRDGYTF.

This clone is judged medium-sized (0.01 to 0.1%). The chain combines TRBV19 with TRBJ2-7; D is uncertain. With 7 bases removed from V and 0 bases from J, the gap between germline ends came to 10 bases. The CDR3 has 13 residues. Germline lookup yields CDR1 LNHDA and CDR2 SQIVND (reference sequence). CDR3 sequence reads: CASKAANSYEQYF. CDR3 coding DNA: TGTGCCAGTAAGGCAGCGAACTCCTACGAGCAGTACTTC.

The rearrangement links TRBV9 to TRBJ2-2; TRBD2 matches at 12 bases. Germline CDR1 and CDR2: SGDLS and YYNGEE. This CDR3 comprises 16 residues. Unmatched junction bases numbered 5, after V lost 0 bases and J lost 8 bases. The CDR3 nucleotides are TGTGCCAGCAGCGTAGCGGCTAGCGGGAGGGCTGGGGAGCTGTTTTTT. Translation gives CASSVAASGRAGELFF.

This chain uses TRBV29-1 with TRBJ1-1; D not resolved. Trimming left V 1 base short and J 11 bases short, with 17 bases between. The CDR3 consists of 13 residues. CDR1 is SQVTM, CDR2 ANQGSEA, per germline. The CDR3, as DNA: TGCAGCGTTGAAGCTGCCGGGCAAAAACATGCTTTCTTT. The encoded protein is CSVEAAGQKHAFF.

The chain couples TRBV7-2 to TRBJ2-7; the D gene could be TRBD1 or TRBD2 (5 bases each). This CDR3 contains 14 residues. Trimming left V 2 bases short and J 3 bases short, with 11 bases between. Germline V gene lookup returns CDR1 SGHTA and CDR2 FQGNSA. This chain's CDR3 is CASSLSGGDYEQYF. Here the CDR3 DNA reads TGTGCCAGCAGCTTAAGTGGGGGAGACTACGAGCAGTACTTC. Filled out from reference TRBV7-2 and TRBJ2-7, the complete variable domain reads GAGVSQSPSNKVTEKGKDVELRCDPISGHTALYWYRQSLGQGLEFLIYFQGNSAPDKSGLPSDRFSAERTGGSVSTLTIQRTQQEDSAVYLCASSLSGGDYEQYFGPGTRLTVT.

The sample holds one count of this clone. CDR3 in DNA: TGCGCCAGCAGCCCACAGAGCTCTGGGGCCAACGTCCTGACTTTC. As protein: CASSPQSSGANVLTF. The V gene is TRBV5-1, the J gene TRBJ2-6; D remains unclear. The germline V and J ends were trimmed by 4 bases and 0 bases, with 8 bases remaining between them. Looked up from germline, CDR1 is SGHRS and CDR2 is YFSETQ. The CDR3 runs to 15 residues.

This clone was seen more than once but under ten times. The chain combines TRBV30 with TRBJ2-1; 7 bases are a match to TRBD2. V lost 5 bases and J lost 5; bases outside the gene matches: 6. The CDR3 is 13 amino acids. Per the germline V gene, CDR1 is GTSNPN and CDR2 is SVGIG (reference sequence). The CDR3 DNA follows: TGTGCCTGGTTGCTAGCGGAGGACAATGAGCAGTTCTTC. Protein product: CAWLLAEDNEQFF. Full variable domain (rest looked up from reference TRBV30 and TRBJ2-1): SQTIHQWPATLVQPVGSPLSLECTVEGTSNPNLYWYRQAAGRGLQLLFYSVGIGQISSEVPQNLSASRPQDRQFILSSKKLLLSDSGFYLCAWLLAEDNEQFFGPGTRLTVL.